These T cell receptor beta chains were read from a single sample in a study of beta chain features in type 1 diabetes. TCRdb keeps only in-frame clones here, not all; method: immunoSEQ multiplex PCR. The data hold 330,000 or so clones, with roughly 15% observed a single time. The sequencing input was central memory CD4+ T cells from blood. The source is a man younger than 40 in good health. The CDR3 runs from the conserved cysteine through the conserved F or W. Each record gives: D gene, J gene, clone size, V gene, CDR3 DNA, CDR3 protein. The D gene is left open where the match is weak. Where a row states a size, it is once, few, many or the class of an expanded clone; other rows omit it.

.	TRBJ1-2	.	TRBV6-6	TGTGCCAGCACCGACACTCATGGCTACACCTTC	CASTDTHGYTF
.	TRBJ2-6	many	TRBV4-3	TGCGCCAGCAGCCAAGATCAGTACGGGAGCTCTGGGGCCAACGTCCTGACTTTC	CASSQDQYGSSGANVLTF
TRBD2	TRBJ2-1	.	TRBV11-2	TGTGCCAGCAGCTTAGGACCGGGACTAGCGTCCGATGAGCAGTTCTTC	CASSLGPGLASDEQFF
.	TRBJ1-3	.	TRBV18	TGTGCCAGCTCACCCTCCAGACACTCTGGAAACACCATATATTTT	CASSPSRHSGNTIYF
.	TRBJ1-1	.	TRBV5-6	TGTGCCAGCAGCTTGGGGGGGAACACTGAAGCTTTCTTT	CASSLGGNTEAFF
TRBD2	TRBJ2-1	few	TRBV7-8	TGTGCCAGCAGCATAAGGACTAGCGGGAGTGTCTACAATGAGCAGTTCTTC	CASSIRTSGSVYNEQFF
.	TRBJ1-1	few	TRBV13	TGTGCCAGCAGCCAAGACCCTGGTAGGCTGAACACTGAAGCTTTCTTT	CASSQDPGRLNTEAFF
.	TRBJ1-5	.	TRBV29-1	TGCAGCGTTGGTAGTACTCGCAATCAGCCCCAGCATTTT	CSVGSTRNQPQHF
.	TRBJ2-7	.	TRBV7-8	TGTGCCAGCAGCTTTAGTCGCGAGCAGTACTTC	CASSFSREQYF
.	TRBJ2-3	.	TRBV9	TGTGCCAGCAGCGTACAGGGATCTGGAGATACGCAGTATTTT	CASSVQGSGDTQYF
.	TRBJ2-1	few	TRBV7-9	TGTGCCAGCAGCTTACTAGTTTCCAATGAGCAGTTCTTC	CASSLLVSNEQFF
.	TRBJ2-2	few	TRBV6-5	TGTGCCAGCAGTCTCCGGGGATCCTTGAGCCGGGAGCTGTTTTTT	CASSLRGSLSRELFF
.	TRBJ1-1	few	TRBV7-9	TGTGCCAGCAGCCCTGGAACCACTGAAGCTTTCTTT	CASSPGTTEAFF
.	TRBJ2-2	few	TRBV7-8	TGTGCCAGCAGCCCCCGACCTCGCGGGGAGCTGTTTTTT	CASSPRPRGELFF
TRBD1	TRBJ1-2	few	TRBV19	TGTGCCAGTAGCATAGGAGAGGGACAGTACTATGGCTACACCTTC	CASSIGEGQYYGYTF
.	TRBJ1-4	few	TRBV7-2	TGTGCCAGCAGCTTATGGTCAGGGGCCGGTAATGAAAAACTGTTTTTT	CASSLWSGAGNEKLFF
.	TRBJ1-4	many	TRBV15	TGTGCCACCAGCAGGGACAACGGAAAACTGTTTTTT	CATSRDNGKLFF
TRBD2	TRBJ2-2	.	TRBV7-3	TGTGCCAGCAGCTTAGAGGGACTAGCGGGAGCCGGGGAGCTGTTTTTT	CASSLEGLAGAGELFF
.	TRBJ1-2	.	TRBV7-9	TGTGCCAGCAGCTTAATGGCCTGGGGGGCCTATGGCTACACCTTC	CASSLMAWGAYGYTF
.	TRBJ2-5	.	TRBV6-5	TGTGCCAGCGCAGGGACGTATCAAGAGACCCAGTACTTC	CASAGTYQETQYF
TRBD2	TRBJ2-1	.	TRBV7-9	TGTGCCAGCAGCTTAGTCTGGGGGAGGGCCCAAAGCAATGAGCAGTTCTTC	CASSLVWGRAQSNEQFF
.	TRBJ2-5	.	TRBV7-2	TGTGCCAGCAGCCCACAAGAGACCCAGTACTTC	CASSPQETQYF
.	TRBJ1-5	few	TRBV10-3	TGTGCCATCAGTGAGTCGGGGATAAGCTCCAATCAGCCCCAGCATTTT	CAISESGISSNQPQHF
.	TRBJ2-2	.	TRBV9	TGTGCCAGCAGCGTTTTTGGGGGGTACACCGGGGAGCTGTTTTTT	CASSVFGGYTGELFF
.	TRBJ2-1	.	TRBV6-5	TGTGCCAGCAGTTACCACCAGCTCTCCAATGAGCAGTTCTTC	CASSYHQLSNEQFF
TRBD1	TRBJ2-3	.	TRBV19	TGTGCCAGTAGTAAGCCAGGGGGAGATACGCAGTATTTT	CASSKPGGDTQYF
.	TRBJ1-2	.	TRBV7-2	TGTGCCAGCAGCTTTACGTTCGCCTGGGATGGCTACACCTTC	CASSFTFAWDGYTF
.	TRBJ2-1	many	TRBV11-2	TGTGCCAGCAGCTTAGTAGCGCGCAATGAGCAGTTCTTC	CASSLVARNEQFF
.	TRBJ1-2	.	TRBV7-2	TGTGCCAGCTCTCAGGACGGTAACTATGGCTACACCTTC	CASSQDGNYGYTF
.	TRBJ2-2	.	TRBV10-3	TGTGCCATCAGTCGGGAACTAAACACCGGGGAGCTGTTTTTT	CAISRELNTGELFF
TRBD2	TRBJ2-1	.	TRBV7-2	TGTGCCAGCAGCTCAGAGGTCGGGACTAGTTGGGGGCAGTTCTTC	CASSSEVGTSWGQFF
.	TRBJ2-4	.	TRBV28	TGTGCCAGCAGTTTAGGCCCGCTCAAAAACATTCAGTACTTC	CASSLGPLKNIQYF
TRBD1	TRBJ1-2	few	TRBV6-1	TGTGCCAGCAGTCGCAGGGGGCTTGGCTACACCTTC	CASSRRGLGYTF
.	TRBJ2-3	few	TRBV5-4	TGTGCCAGCAGCGTTGGAGGGGGCCGGGACACAGATACGCAGTATTTT	CASSVGGGRDTDTQYF
TRBD1	TRBJ2-4	.	TRBV7-2	TGTGCCAGCAGCTTAGTACAGGGGGTACCCAAAAACATTCAGTACTTC	CASSLVQGVPKNIQYF
.	TRBJ2-3	.	TRBV5-6	TGTGCCAGCAGCTTGCGAGCGGTAGATACGCAGTATTTT	CASSLRAVDTQYF
TRBD1	TRBJ1-2	.	TRBV7-8	TGTGCCAGCAGCTTCGACAGGGTGAGCTACACCTTC	CASSFDRVSYTF
.	TRBJ2-3	few	TRBV14	TGTGCCAGCAGCCAAGAGGGGGGATATTATACGCAGTATTTT	CASSQEGGYYTQYF
.	TRBJ1-4	.	TRBV7-2	TGTGCCAGCACCTTATGGGGGCGCGGGGAAAAACTGTTTTTT	CASTLWGRGEKLFF
.	TRBJ2-2	few	TRBV14	TGTGCCAGCAGCCCTCTTGCGAACGCGAACACCGGGGAGCTGTTTTTT	CASSPLANANTGELFF
TRBD2	TRBJ2-4	.	TRBV2	TGTGCCAGCAGTGAAAATTGGGGGGGAGTCCAGAAAAACATTCAGTACTTC	CASSENWGGVQKNIQYF
TRBD2	TRBJ2-5	.	TRBV7-2	TGTGCCAGCAGCTTTTCCCTTCCGGGGGGAGAGTACTTC	CASSFSLPGGEYF
.	TRBJ2-3	few	TRBV7-2	TGTGCCAGCGGCGGGGTAGCAGGAGATACGCAGTATTTT	CASGGVAGDTQYF
.	TRBJ1-2	few	TRBV6-5	TGTGCCAGCAGTTGGACGCCCGACTATGGCTACACCTTC	CASSWTPDYGYTF
TRBD1	TRBJ2-5	.	TRBV7-9	TGTGCCAGCAGCTCCAGGACAGGGAGAGGAGAGACCCAGTACTTC	CASSSRTGRGETQYF
TRBD2	TRBJ2-1	few	TRBV11-2	TGTGCCAGCAGCGCCCGACTAGCGGGCAATGAGCAGTTCTTC	CASSARLAGNEQFF
.	TRBJ2-1	.	TRBV11-3	TGTGCCAGCAGCTTAGGTGGGGTACCCTACAATGAGCAGTTCTTC	CASSLGGVPYNEQFF
.	TRBJ2-2	.	TRBV5-6	TGTGCCAGCAGCCGGACAGCCCCCGGGGAGCTGTTTTTT	CASSRTAPGELFF
.	TRBJ2-1	.	TRBV7-6	TGTGCCAGCAGCCCAAGTGGGGGGATAATCAATGAGCAGTTCTTC	CASSPSGGIINEQFF
TRBD1	TRBJ1-6	many	TRBV7-2	TGTGCCAGCAGCCCGACCTTGAAACGGACAGGGGGGAATTCACCCCTCCACTTT	CASSPTLKRTGGNSPLHF
TRBD2	TRBJ2-1	few	TRBV19	TGTGCCAGTAGTACCCAAAGCGGGAGGGCCACTGAGCAGTTCTTC	CASSTQSGRATEQFF
TRBD2	TRBJ2-7	.	TRBV2	TGTGCCAGCAGGCACCGGGAGGTGGTGTACGAGCAGTACTTC	CASRHREVVYEQYF
.	TRBJ2-1	.	TRBV18	TGTGCCAGCTCACCAATTCAGGGAGCCTACAATGAGCAGTTCTTC	CASSPIQGAYNEQFF
.	TRBJ2-5	few	TRBV5-1	TGCGCCAGCAGCTTTGGCAGCCAAGAGACCCAGTACTTC	CASSFGSQETQYF
.	TRBJ2-1	few	TRBV4-3	TGCGCCAGCAGCCAAGGTGTGGGTTACAATGAGCAGTTCTTC	CASSQGVGYNEQFF
.	TRBJ1-5	many	TRBV7-2	TGTGCCAGCAGCTTCTACGGTCAGCCCCAGCATTTT	CASSFYGQPQHF
TRBD1	TRBJ1-2	.	TRBV7-9	TGTGCCAGCATTCAGGGGGGGTTCGATGGCTACACCTTC	CASIQGGFDGYTF
.	TRBJ2-2	.	TRBV19	TGTGCCAGTAGTATAAGGGGGAGGGGGTACACCGGGGAGCTGTTTTTT	CASSIRGRGYTGELFF
.	TRBJ1-1	few	TRBV7-2	TGTGCCAGCAGCCTACAGGGAGGTGACACTGAAGCTTTCTTT	CASSLQGGDTEAFF